This entry describes one T cell receptor beta chain. Its antigen is not identified. CDR1 and CDR2 (germline): LGHNA, YSLEER. The V segment lost 0 bases and the J segment 5 bases; nucleotides outside the gene matches: 11. The CDR3 covers 19 residues. This sample is drawn from a study of response to subunit inactivated influenza vaccine. Study findings and constraints: The study's authors posited that every seasonal influenza vaccination enlists few new T cells.

MiXCR, applied by TCRdb to the RT-PCR reads, yields one record per CDR3 protein. The sample has 650,000 to 800,000 distinct CDR3 sequences; approximately 15% are singletons. The origin of this receptor is a man in his forties or fifties who received an inactivated influenza vaccine. The chain joins TRBV4-3 to TRBJ2-2; TRBD1 agrees at 11 bases. Material: PBMCs from blood, obtained 14 to 15 days before vaccination. The CDR3 loop reads CASSQDSIGQGAGTGELFF. The CDR3 DNA follows: TGCGCCAGCAGCCAAGATTCGATCGGACAGGGGGCAGGTACCGGGGAGCTGTTTTTT.